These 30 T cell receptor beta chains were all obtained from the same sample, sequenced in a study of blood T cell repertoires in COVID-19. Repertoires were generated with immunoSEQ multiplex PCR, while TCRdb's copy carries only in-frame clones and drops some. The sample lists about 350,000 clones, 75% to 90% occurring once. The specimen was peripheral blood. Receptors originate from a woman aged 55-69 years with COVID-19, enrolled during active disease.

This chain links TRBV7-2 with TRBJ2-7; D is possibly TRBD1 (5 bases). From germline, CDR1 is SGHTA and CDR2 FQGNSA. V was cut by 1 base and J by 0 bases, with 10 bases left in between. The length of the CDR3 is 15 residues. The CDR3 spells CASSLVGQGSYEQYF. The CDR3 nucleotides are TGTGCCAGCAGCTTAGTTGGTCAGGGCTCCTACGAGCAGTACTTC.

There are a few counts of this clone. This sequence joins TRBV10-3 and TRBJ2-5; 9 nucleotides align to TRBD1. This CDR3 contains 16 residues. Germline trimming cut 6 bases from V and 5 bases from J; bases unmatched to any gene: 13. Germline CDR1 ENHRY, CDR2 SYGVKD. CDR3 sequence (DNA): TGTGCCATCAGCTCCACTACAGGGGGCGCATATGAGACCCAGTACTTC. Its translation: CAISSTTGGAYETQYF.

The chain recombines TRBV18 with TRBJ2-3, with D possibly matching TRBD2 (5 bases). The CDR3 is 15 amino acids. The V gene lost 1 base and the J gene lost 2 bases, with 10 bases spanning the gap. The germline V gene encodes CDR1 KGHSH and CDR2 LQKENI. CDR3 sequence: CASSPLGGHTDTQYF. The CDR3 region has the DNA TGTGCCAGCTCACCACTCGGCGGGCACACAGATACGCAGTATTTT.

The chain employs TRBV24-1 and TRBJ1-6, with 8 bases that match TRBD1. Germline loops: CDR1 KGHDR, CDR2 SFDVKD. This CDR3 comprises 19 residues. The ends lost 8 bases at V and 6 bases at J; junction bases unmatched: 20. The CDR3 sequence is CATTHYGTGPLPFNSPLHF. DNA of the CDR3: TGTGCCACCACCCACTACGGGACAGGCCCTCTCCCCTTTAATTCACCCCTCCACTTT.

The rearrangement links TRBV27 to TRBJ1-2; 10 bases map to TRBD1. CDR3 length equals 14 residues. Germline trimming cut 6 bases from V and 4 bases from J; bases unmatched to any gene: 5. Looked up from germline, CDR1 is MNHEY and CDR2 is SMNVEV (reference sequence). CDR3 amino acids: CASRRQGASYGYTF. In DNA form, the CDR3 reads TGTGCCAGCAGGCGACAGGGGGCTAGCTATGGCTACACCTTC.

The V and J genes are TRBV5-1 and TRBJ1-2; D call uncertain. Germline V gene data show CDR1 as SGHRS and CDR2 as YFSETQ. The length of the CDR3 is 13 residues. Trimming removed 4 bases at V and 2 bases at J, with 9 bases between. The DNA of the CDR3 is TGCGCCAGCAGCGAGCACGAGAACTATGGCTACACCTTC. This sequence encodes CASSEHENYGYTF.

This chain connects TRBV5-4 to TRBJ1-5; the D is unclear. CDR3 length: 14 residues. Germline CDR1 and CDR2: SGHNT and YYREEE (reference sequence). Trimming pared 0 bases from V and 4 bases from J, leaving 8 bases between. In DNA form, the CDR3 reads TGTGCCAGCAGCTTGGGAGGAAGAAATCAGCCCCAGCATTTT. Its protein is CASSLGGRNQPQHF.

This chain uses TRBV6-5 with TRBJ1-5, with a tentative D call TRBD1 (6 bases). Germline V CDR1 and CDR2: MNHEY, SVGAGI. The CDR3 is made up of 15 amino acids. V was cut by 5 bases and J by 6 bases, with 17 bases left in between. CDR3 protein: CASSPGTLGSQPQHF. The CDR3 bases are TGTGCCAGCAGTCCCGGGACATTGGGTAGTCAGCCCCAGCATTTT.

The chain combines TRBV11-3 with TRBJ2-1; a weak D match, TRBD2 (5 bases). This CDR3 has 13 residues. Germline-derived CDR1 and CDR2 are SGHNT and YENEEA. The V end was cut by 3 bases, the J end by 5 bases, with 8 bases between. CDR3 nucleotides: TGTGCCAGCAGCTTTCGGGGAAACAATGAGCAGTTCTTC. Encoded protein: CASSFRGNNEQFF.

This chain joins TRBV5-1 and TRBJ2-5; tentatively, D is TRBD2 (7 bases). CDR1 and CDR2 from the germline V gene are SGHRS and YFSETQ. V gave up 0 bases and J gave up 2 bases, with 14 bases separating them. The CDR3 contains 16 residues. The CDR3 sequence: CASSLAPGGGQETQYF. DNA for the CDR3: TGCGCCAGCAGCTTGGCCCCGGGGGGCGGACAAGAGACCCAGTACTTC.

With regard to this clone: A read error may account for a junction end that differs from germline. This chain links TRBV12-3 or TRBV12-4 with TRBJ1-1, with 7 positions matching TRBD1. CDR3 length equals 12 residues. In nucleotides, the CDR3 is TGTGCCAGCAGTTTAGCTCGGACAGGTCCCCTCTTT. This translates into CASSLARTGPLF.

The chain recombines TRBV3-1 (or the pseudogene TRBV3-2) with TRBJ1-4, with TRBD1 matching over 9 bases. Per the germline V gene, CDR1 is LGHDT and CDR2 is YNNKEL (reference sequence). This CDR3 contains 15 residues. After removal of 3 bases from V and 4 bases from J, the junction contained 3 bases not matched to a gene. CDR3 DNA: TGTGCCAGCAGCCAGGAGGGACAGGGTAATGAAAAACTGTTTTTT. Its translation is CASSQEGQGNEKLFF.

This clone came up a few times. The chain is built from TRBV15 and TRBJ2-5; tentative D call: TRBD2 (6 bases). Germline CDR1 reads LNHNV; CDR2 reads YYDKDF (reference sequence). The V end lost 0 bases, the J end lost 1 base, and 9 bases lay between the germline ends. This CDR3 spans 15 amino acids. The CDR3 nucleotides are TGTGCCACCAGCAGAGATCTGGGACTCCAAGAGACCCAGTACTTC. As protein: CATSRDLGLQETQYF.

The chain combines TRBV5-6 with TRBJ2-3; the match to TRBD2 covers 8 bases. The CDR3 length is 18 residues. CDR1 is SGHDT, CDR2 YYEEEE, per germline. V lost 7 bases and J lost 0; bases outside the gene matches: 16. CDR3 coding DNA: TGTGCCAGCGGGAATCAGGATCGGGGGGGCCCTAGCACAGATACGCAGTATTTT. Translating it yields CASGNQDRGGPSTDTQYF. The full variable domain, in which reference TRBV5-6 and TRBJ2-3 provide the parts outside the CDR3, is DAGVTQSPTHLIKTRGQQVTLRCSPKSGHDTVSWYQQALGQGPQFIFQYYEEEERQRGNFPDRFSGHQFPNYSSELNVNALLLGDSALYLCASGNQDRGGPSTDTQYFGPGTRLTVL.

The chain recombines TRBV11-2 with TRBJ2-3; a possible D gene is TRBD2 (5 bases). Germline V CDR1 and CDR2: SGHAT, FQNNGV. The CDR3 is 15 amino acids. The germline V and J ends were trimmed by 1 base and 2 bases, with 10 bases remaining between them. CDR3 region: CASSLVSGFTDTQYF. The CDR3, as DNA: TGTGCCAGCAGCTTAGTCTCGGGGTTCACAGATACGCAGTATTTT.

Here the CDR3 DNA reads TGCGCCAGCAGCTTGGAGGCTAGTGATGAGACCCAGTACTTC. Its translation is CASSLEASDETQYF. The chain joins TRBV5-1 to TRBJ2-5, with D uncertain. The V gene lost 0 bases and the J gene lost 5 bases, with 11 bases spanning the gap. The CDR3 runs to 14 residues. Germline V gene sequence: CDR1 SGHRS, CDR2 YFSETQ.

The CDR3 here is CASSTGVNYGYTF. Written as DNA, the CDR3 is TGTGCCAGCAGTACCGGGGTAAACTATGGCTACACCTTC. This rearrangement joins TRBV6-5 to TRBJ1-2, with no clear D. Trimming cost V 5 bases and J 2 bases, with 9 bases left between them. CDR1 and CDR2 from the germline V gene are MNHEY and SVGAGI. The CDR3 consists of 13 residues.

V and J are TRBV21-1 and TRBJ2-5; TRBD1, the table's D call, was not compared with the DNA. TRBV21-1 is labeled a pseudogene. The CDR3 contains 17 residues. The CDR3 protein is CASSKEDRGKIQETQYF. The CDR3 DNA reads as TGTGCCAGCAGCAAAGAGGACAGGGGGAAAATCCAAGAGACCCAGTACTTC.

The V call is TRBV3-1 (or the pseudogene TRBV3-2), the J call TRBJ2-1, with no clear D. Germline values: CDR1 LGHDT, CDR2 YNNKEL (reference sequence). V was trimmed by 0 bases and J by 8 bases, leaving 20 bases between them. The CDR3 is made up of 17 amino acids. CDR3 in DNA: TGTGCCAGCAGCCAAGATTCAGGCAGGATTAGTATGGATGAGCAGTTCTTC. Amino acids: CASSQDSGRISMDEQFF.

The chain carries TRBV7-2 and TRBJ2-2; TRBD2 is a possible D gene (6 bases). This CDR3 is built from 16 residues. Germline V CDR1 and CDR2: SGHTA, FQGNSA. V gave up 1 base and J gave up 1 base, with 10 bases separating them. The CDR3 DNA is TGTGCCAGCAGCTTAGTGCCGGGGGAGAACACCGGGGAGCTGTTTTTT. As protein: CASSLVPGENTGELFF.

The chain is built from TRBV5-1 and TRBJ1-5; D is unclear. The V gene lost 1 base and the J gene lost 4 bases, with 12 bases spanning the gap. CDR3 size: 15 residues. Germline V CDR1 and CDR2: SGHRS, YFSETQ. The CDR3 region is CASSLSPNRNQPQHF. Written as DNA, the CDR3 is TGCGCCAGCAGCTTGAGTCCGAACAGAAATCAGCCCCAGCATTTT.

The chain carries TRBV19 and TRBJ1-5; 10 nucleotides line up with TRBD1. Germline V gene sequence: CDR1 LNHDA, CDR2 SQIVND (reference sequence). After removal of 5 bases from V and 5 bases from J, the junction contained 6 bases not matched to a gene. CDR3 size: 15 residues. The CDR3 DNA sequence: TGTGCCAGTAGTGTCTGGGACAGGGGTCATCAGCCCCAGCATTTT. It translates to CASSVWDRGHQPQHF.

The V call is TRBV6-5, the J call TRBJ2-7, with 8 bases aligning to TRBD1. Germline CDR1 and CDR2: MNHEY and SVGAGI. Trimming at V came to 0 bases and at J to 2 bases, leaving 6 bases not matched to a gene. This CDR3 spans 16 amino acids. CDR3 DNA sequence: TGTGCCAGCAGTTACTCGACTTGGGACAGGACCTACGAGCAGTACTTC. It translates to CASSYSTWDRTYEQYF.

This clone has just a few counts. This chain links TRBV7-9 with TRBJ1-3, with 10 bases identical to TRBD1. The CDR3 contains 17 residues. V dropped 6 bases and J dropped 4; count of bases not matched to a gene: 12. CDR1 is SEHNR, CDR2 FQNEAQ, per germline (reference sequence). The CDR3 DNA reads TGTGCCAGCAGAGCCGGGACAGGGGAATTCGGCGGAAACACCATATATTTT. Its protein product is CASRAGTGEFGGNTIYF.

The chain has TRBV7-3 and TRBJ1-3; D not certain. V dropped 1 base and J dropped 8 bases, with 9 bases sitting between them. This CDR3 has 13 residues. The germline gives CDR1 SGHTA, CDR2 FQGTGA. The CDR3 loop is CASSLSRRDTIYF. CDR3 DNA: TGTGCCAGCAGCTTAAGCAGACGGGACACCATATATTTT.

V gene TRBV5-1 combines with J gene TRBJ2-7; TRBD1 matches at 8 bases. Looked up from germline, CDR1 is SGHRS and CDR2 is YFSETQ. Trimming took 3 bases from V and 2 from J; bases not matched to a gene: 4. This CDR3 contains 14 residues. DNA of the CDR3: TGCGCCAGCAGCTCCCAGGGGGCCACCTACGAGCAGTACTTC. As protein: CASSSQGATYEQYF.

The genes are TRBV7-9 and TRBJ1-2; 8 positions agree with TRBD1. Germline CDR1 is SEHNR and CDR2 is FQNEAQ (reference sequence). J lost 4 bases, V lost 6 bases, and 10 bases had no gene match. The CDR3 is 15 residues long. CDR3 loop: CASRQTGAPIYGYTF. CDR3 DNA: TGTGCCAGCAGACAGACAGGGGCCCCAATCTATGGCTACACCTTC.

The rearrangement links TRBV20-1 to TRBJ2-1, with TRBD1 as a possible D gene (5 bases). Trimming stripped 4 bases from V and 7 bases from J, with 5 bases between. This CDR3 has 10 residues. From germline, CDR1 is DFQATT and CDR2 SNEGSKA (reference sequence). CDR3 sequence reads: CSATGNEQFF. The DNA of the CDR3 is TGCAGTGCTACAGGGAATGAGCAGTTCTTC.

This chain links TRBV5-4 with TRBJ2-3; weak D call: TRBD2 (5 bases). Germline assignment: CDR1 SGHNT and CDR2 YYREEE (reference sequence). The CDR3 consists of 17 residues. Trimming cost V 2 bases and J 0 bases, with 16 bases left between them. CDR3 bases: TGTGCCAGCAGCTTAGGGCTTCCAGCGGTGAGCACAGATACGCAGTATTTT. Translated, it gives CASSLGLPAVSTDTQYF.

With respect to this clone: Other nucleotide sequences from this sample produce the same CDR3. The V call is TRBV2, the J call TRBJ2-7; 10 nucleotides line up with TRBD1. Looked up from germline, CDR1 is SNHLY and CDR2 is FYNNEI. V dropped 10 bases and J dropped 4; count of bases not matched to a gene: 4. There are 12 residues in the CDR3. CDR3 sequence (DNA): TGTGCCACCCGGGACAGGGGTTACGAGCAGTACTTC. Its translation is CATRDRGYEQYF.